This entry lists 4 T cell receptor beta chains sequenced from one sample in a study of neoadjuvant anti-PD-1 for oral cavity cancer. This table comes from immunoSEQ multiplex PCR, and its TCRdb copy is limited to in-frame clones, with some not included. The sample contains 12,000 to 15,000 clones, about 69% of which appear only once. This material consisted of PBMCs, taken before nivolumab (anti-PD-1) treatment. These receptor sequences come from a person aged 35 to 85 with oral cavity squamous cell carcinoma.

The rearrangement links TRBV4-1 to TRBJ1-1; the D is unclear. The CDR3 runs 17 residues. Germline V gives CDR1 MGHRA, CDR2 YSYEKL. V lost 1 base and J lost 1, with 16 bases in between. The CDR3 region has the DNA TGCGCCAGCAGCCAAGTGTCTGAGGGCCTGGGGAACACTGAAGCTTTCTTT. This sequence encodes CASSQVSEGLGNTEAFF.

This rearrangement joins TRBV6-6 to TRBJ1-5; the D gene is possibly TRBD1 (5 bases). The CDR3 has 14 residues. Trimming shortened V by 8 bases and J by 5 bases, and 16 bases separated the two germline ends. CDR1 MNHNY and CDR2 SVGAGI come from the germline V gene (reference sequence). The CDR3 loop is CASGSGWAHQPQHF. In nucleotides, the CDR3 is TGTGCCAGCGGGTCAGGGTGGGCGCATCAGCCCCAGCATTTT.

This clone was detected only a few times. V is TRBV5-1 and J is TRBJ1-2, with D unresolved. This CDR3 has 13 residues. Germline assignment: CDR1 SGHRS and CDR2 YFSETQ. With 4 bases removed from V and 5 bases from J, the gap between germline ends came to 12 bases. CDR3 in amino acids: CASSADWGYGYTF. The CDR3 DNA follows: TGCGCCAGCAGCGCGGACTGGGGATATGGCTACACCTTC.

J is TRBJ2-7 and V is TRBV2; D perhaps matches TRBD1 (5 bases). CDR1 and CDR2 from the germline V gene are SNHLY and FYNNEI. CDR3 length: 15 amino acids. Trimming pared 1 base from V and 3 bases from J, leaving 13 bases between. The CDR3 protein is CASSEVGVRDYEQYF. The CDR3 bases are TGTGCCAGCAGTGAAGTAGGGGTTCGAGACTACGAGCAGTACTTC.